These 5 T cell receptor beta chains share one sample of origin, sequenced in a study of OX40 agonist ivuxolimab in advanced cancers. TCRdb's table, derived via immunoSEQ multiplex PCR, lists solely in-frame clones and lacks some. This sample has about 64,000 clones; 70% to 90% occur once, and the top ten carry 2.5% to 3.5%. The sample in question was CD4+ or CD8+ T cells sorted from blood, obtained in a trial of the OX40 agonist ivuxolimab. The origin of the receptors is an adult with an advanced solid tumor such as melanoma, head and neck, liver or kidney cancer.

This rearrangement joins TRBV18 to TRBJ1-1, with D unresolved. The V end lost 0 bases, the J end lost 2 bases, and 10 bases lay between the germline ends. This CDR3 region has 15 residues. Germline V gene lookup returns CDR1 KGHSH and CDR2 LQKENI. The DNA of the CDR3 is TGTGCCAGCTCACCACCAGCCCTGAGTAACACTGAAGCTTTCTTT. Translation gives CASSPPALSNTEAFF.

The chain joins TRBV7-9 to TRBJ1-4; TRBD1 aligns across 7 bases. The CDR3 runs to 13 residues. Germline-derived CDR1 and CDR2 are SEHNR and FQNEAQ (reference sequence). Losses at the gene ends were 6 bases for V and 7 bases for J; bases not matched to a gene: 5. CDR3 protein: CASSRGQSEKLFF. CDR3 coding DNA: TGTGCCAGCAGTCGGGGACAGAGTGAAAAACTGTTTTTT.

This chain joins TRBV6-1 and TRBJ1-2; D is possibly TRBD1 (6 bases). Trimming took off 10 bases at V and 5 bases at J, with 20 bases between the two ends. The CDR3 sequence is 14 residues long. Germline lookup yields CDR1 MNHNS and CDR2 SASEGT. The CDR3 loop reads CATSSTGSGYGYTF. CDR3 nucleotides: TGTGCCACGAGTTCGACAGGTTCTGGGTATGGCTACACCTTC.

The chain couples TRBV5-5 to TRBJ2-1, with D uncertain. This CDR3 has 15 residues. V was clipped by 4 bases and J by 1 base, with 12 bases between them. Per germline, CDR1 SGHKS and CDR2 YYEKEE (reference sequence). This CDR3 reads CASSPDGLSYNEQFF. The DNA of the CDR3 is TGTGCCAGCAGCCCGGACGGGTTGTCCTACAATGAGCAGTTCTTC.

In this sample, this clone turned up once. CDR3 region: CASRAGTLVYNEQFF. CDR3 nucleotide sequence: TGTGCCAGCAGGGCCGGGACACTCGTCTACAATGAGCAGTTCTTC. The chain uses TRBV6-1 and TRBJ2-1; tentative D call: TRBD1 (6 bases). Germline V CDR1 and CDR2: MNHNS, SASEGT. Trimming took 6 bases from V and 3 from J, leaving 15 bases between them. The CDR3 spans 15 residues.